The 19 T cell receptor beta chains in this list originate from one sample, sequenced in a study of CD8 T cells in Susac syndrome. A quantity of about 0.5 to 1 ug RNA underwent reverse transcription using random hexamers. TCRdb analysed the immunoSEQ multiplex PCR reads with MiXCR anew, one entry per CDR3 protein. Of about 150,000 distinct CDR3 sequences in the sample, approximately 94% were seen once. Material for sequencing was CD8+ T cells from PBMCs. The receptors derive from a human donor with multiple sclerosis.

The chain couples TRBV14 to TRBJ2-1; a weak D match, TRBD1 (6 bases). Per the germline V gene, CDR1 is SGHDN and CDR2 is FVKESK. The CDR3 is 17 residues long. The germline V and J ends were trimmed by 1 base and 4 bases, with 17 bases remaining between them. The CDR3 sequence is CASSQGPRTERYNEQFF. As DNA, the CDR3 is TGTGCCAGCAGCCAAGGGCCAAGGACAGAAAGATACAATGAGCAGTTCTTC. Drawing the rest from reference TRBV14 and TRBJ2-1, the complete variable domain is EAGVTQFPSHSVIEKGQTVTLRCDPISGHDNLYWYRRVMGKEIKFLLHFVKESKQDESGMPNNRFLAERTGGTYSTLKVQPAELEDSGVYFCASSQGPRTERYNEQFFGPGTRLTVL.

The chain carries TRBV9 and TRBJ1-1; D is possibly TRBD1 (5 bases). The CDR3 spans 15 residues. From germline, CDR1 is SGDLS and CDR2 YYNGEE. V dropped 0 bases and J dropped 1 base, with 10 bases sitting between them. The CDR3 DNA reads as TGTGCCAGCAGCGTAGATCCAGACAGGAACACTGAAGCTTTCTTT. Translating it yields CASSVDPDRNTEAFF.

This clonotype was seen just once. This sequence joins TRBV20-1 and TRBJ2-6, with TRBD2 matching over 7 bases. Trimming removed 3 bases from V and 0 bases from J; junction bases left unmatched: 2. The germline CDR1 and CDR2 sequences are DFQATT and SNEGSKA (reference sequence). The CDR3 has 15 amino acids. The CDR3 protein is CSASGGGSGANVLTF. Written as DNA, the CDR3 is TGCAGTGCTAGTGGGGGGGGCTCTGGGGCCAACGTCCTGACTTTC.

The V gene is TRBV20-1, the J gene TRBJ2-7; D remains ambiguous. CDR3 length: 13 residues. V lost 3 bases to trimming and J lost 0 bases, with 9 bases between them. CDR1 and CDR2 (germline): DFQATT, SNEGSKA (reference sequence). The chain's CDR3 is CSARPSSSYEQYF. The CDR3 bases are TGCAGTGCTAGGCCTTCTAGCTCCTACGAGCAGTACTTC.

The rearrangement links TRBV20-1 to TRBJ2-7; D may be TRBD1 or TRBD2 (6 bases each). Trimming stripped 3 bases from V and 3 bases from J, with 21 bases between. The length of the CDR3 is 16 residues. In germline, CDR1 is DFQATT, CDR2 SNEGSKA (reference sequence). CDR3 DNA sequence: TGCAGTGCTAGCTACCTAGTGAGGGGGGATCACTACGAGCAGTACTTC. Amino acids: CSASYLVRGDHYEQYF.

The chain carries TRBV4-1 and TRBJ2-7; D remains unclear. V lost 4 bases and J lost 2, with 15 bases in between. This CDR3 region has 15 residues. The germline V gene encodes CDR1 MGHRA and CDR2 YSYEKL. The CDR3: CASSLVEDPAYEQYF. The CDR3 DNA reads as TGCGCCAGCAGCCTGGTAGAGGACCCTGCCTACGAGCAGTACTTC.

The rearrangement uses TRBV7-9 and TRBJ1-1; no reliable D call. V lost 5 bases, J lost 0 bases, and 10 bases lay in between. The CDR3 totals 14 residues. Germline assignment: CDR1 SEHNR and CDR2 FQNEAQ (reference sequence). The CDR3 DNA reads TGTGCCAGCAGCCTTTCTATCGTGAACACTGAAGCTTTCTTT. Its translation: CASSLSIVNTEAFF.

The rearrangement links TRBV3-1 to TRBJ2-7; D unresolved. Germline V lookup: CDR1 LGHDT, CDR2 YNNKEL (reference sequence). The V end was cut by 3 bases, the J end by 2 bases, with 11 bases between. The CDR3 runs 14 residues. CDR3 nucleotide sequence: TGTGCCAGCAGCCAGGGATCGAGAGCCTACGAGCAGTACTTC. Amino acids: CASSQGSRAYEQYF.

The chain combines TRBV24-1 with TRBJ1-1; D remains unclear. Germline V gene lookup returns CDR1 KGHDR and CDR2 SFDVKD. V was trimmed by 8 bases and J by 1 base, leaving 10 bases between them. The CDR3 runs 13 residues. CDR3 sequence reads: CATKREENTEAFF. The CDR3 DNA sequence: TGTGCCACCAAGAGGGAGGAGAACACTGAAGCTTTCTTT.

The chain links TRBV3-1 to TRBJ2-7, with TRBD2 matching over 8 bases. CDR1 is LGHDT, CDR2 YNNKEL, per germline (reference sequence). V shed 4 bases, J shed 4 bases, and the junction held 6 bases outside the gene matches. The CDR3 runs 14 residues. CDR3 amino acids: CASSLGGDLYEQYF. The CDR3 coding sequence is TGTGCCAGCAGCCTCGGGGGGGACCTTTACGAGCAGTACTTC.

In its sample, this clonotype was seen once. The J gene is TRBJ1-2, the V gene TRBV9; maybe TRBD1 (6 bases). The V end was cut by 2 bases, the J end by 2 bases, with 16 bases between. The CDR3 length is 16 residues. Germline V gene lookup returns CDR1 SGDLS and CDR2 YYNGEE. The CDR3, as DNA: TGTGCCAGCAGCGTCGCCGCACGGACAGAAAACTATGGCTACACCTTC. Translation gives CASSVAARTENYGYTF.

CDR3: CSAPGGLAIYEQFF. As DNA, the CDR3 is TGCAGTGCCCCAGGGGGACTAGCGATCTATGAGCAGTTCTTC. V is TRBV20-1 and J is TRBJ2-1; 10 nucleotides match TRBD2. CDR1 DFQATT and CDR2 SNEGSKA come from the germline V gene (reference sequence). Unmatched junction bases numbered 10, after V lost 6 bases and J lost 8 bases. The CDR3 has 14 residues.

The chain's CDR3 is CSILGGQGTEAFF. The CDR3 bases are TGCAGCATTCTAGGTGGTCAGGGCACTGAAGCTTTCTTT. The V gene is TRBV29-1, the J gene TRBJ1-1, with a possible D match to TRBD1 (5 bases). With 8 bases removed from V and 4 bases from J, the gap between germline ends came to 17 bases. CDR1 is SQVTM and CDR2 is ANQGSEA in the germline V gene. The CDR3 spans 13 residues. Full variable domain (rest looked up from reference TRBV29-1 and TRBJ1-1): SAVISQKPSRDICQRGTSLTIQCQVDSQVTMMFWYRQQPGQSLTLIATANQGSEATYESGFVIDKFPISRPNLTFSTLTVSNMSPEDSSIYLCSILGGQGTEAFFGQGTRLTVV.

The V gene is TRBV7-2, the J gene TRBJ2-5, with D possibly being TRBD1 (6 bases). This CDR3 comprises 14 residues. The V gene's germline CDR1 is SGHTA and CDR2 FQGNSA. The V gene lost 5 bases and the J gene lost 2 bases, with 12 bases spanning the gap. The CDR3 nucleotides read TGTGCCAGCAGCCGGACAGCCCTGCAAGAGACCCAGTACTTC. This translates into CASSRTALQETQYF.

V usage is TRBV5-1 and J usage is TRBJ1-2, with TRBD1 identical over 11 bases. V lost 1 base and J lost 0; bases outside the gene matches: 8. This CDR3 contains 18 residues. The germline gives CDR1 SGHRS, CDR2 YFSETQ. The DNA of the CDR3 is TGCGCCAGCAGCTTGTACGTTTGGACAGGGGGCTCTAACTATGGCTACACCTTC. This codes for CASSLYVWTGGSNYGYTF. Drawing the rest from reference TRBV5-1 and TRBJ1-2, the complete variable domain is KAGVTQTPRYLIKTRGQQVTLSCSPISGHRSVSWYQQTPGQGLQFLFEYFSETQRNKGNFPGRFSGRQFSNSRSEMNVSTLELGDSALYLCASSLYVWTGGSNYGYTFGSGTRLTVV.

The CDR3 loop is CASSLKRGLQETQYF. In DNA form, the CDR3 reads TGTGCCAGCAGTTTGAAGCGGGGGCTTCAAGAGACCCAGTACTTC. The J gene is TRBJ2-5, the V gene TRBV27; 8 bases line up with TRBD2. Germline trimming cut 3 bases from V and 2 bases from J; bases unmatched to any gene: 5. The CDR3 runs to 15 residues. Germline V gene lookup returns CDR1 MNHEY and CDR2 SMNVEV (reference sequence).

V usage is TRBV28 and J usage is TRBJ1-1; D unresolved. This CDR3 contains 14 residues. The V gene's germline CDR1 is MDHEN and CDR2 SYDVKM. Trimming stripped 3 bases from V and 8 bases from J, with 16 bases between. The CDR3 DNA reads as TGTGCCAGCAGTTTCCTTAGACGGCTGGGGGAAGCTTTCTTT. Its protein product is CASSFLRRLGEAFF. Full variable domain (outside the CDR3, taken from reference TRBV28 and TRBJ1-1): DVKVTQSSRYLVKRTGEKVFLECVQDMDHENMFWYRQDPGLGLRLIYFSYDVKMKEKGDIPEGYSVSREKKERFSLILESASTNQTSMYLCASSFLRRLGEAFFGQGTRLTVV.

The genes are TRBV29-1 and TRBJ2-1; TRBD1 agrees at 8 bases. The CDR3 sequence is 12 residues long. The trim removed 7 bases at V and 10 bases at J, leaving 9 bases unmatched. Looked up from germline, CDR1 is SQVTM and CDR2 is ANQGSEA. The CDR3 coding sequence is TGCAGCGCTCGGACAGGGTTCAACGAGCAGTTCTTC. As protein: CSARTGFNEQFF.

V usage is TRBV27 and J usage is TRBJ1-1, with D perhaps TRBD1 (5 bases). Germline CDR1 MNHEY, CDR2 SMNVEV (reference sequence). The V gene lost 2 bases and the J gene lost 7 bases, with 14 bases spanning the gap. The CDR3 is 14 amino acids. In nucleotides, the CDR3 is TGTGCCAGCAGTTTACGGGGGGTACGTCGTGAAGCTTTCTTT. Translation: CASSLRGVRREAFF.